This T cell receptor (beta chain) was observed in a study of blood T cell repertoires in COVID-19. Study-level information: Acute-phase and convalescent COVID-19 samples originated in the United States, Italy and Spain. PBMCs, B-cell-depleted T cells, or T cells provided the cDNA or gDNA that made up the material.

How the authors handled the data: Quantification of nucleated cells was approximated via reference gene primer amplification. Assay used: immunoSEQ multiplex PCR; TCRdb lists only in-frame clones, some missing. V and J calls and clone size are those listed in that table; D and trimming were worked out from the DNA. The sample has approximately 250,000 clones, 86% seen once. One Seattle source followed patients from active infection through their disease course. Sequencing was performed on peripheral blood. The sequence was collected from a woman older than 75 with COVID-19, enrolled during active disease.

As DNA, the CDR3 is TGTGCCAGCAGCCACCGGGACAGGGGTTCACCCCTCCACTTT. Translated: CASSHRDRGSPLHF. The chain combines TRBV3-1 (or the pseudogene TRBV3-2) with TRBJ1-6; 10 positions match TRBD1. The CDR3 contains 14 residues. V lost 3 bases and J lost 9; bases outside the gene matches: 2. Germline CDR1 reads LGHDT; CDR2 reads YNNKEL (reference sequence).